This T cell receptor beta chain originates from a study of T cells in tumors after PD-1 blockade. V shed 0 bases and J shed 5 bases, with 7 bases lying between them. Germline-derived CDR1 and CDR2 are SGHTA and FQGNSA. CDR3 length: 14 residues. Only in-frame clones appear in the TCRdb table, and some are missing; sequencing was by immunoSEQ multiplex PCR. The sample lists roughly 50,000 clones; approximately 81% were seen once. This specimen was PBMCs, taken before anti-PD-1 treatment. This sequence joins TRBV7-2 and TRBJ2-2, with no clear D. This TCR was sampled from a human donor with basal cell carcinoma. The CDR3 loop reads CASSLAHLTGELFF. In DNA, the CDR3 is TGTGCCAGCAGCTTAGCTCACCTAACCGGGGAGCTGTTTTTT.